This T cell receptor beta chain was obtained from a study of T cell repertoires and HLA-DP antigens. A remark on this clone: Its cognate antigen is unknown.

Sequenced by immunoSEQ multiplex PCR; TCRdb stores in-frame clones only, minus some. The data contain around 100,000 clones, 80% to 95% of them singletons. V was pared by 5 bases and J by 1 base, with 15 bases between. The V gene's germline CDR1 is SEHNR and CDR2 FQNEAQ (reference sequence). The CDR3 totals 15 residues. Sequencing was performed on CD4+ T cells from PBMCs. V is TRBV7-9 and J is TRBJ2-7, with D possibly being TRBD1 (6 bases). The TCR comes from a woman in her late teens or twenties in good health and CMV-seronegative. The CDR3, as DNA: TGTGCCAGCAGCCTGAAACAGGGATCTTCCTACGAGCAGTACTTC. This sequence encodes CASSLKQGSSYEQYF.